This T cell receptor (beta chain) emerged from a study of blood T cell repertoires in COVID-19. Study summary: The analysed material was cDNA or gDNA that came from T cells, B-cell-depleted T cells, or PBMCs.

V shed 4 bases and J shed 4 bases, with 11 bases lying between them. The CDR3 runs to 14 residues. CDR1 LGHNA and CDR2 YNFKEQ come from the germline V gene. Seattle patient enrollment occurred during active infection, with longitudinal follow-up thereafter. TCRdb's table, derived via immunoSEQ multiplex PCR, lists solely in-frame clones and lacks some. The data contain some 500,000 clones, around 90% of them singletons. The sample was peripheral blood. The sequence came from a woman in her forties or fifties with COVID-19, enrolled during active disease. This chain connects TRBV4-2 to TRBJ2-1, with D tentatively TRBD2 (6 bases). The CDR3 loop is CASSPGGAYNEQFF. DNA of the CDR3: TGTGCCAGCAGCCCCGGAGGGGCGTACAATGAGCAGTTCTTC.